These 23 T cell receptor beta chains were all obtained from the same sample, sequenced in a study of tumor and adjacent non-tumor tissue in lung cancer. A modified ARM-PCR protocol with three rounds of nested PCR amplified TCRbeta. Each CDR3 protein gets one entry after TCRdb re-called the multiplex PCR reads with MiXCR. The sample lists fewer than 150,000 distinct CDR3 sequences; 60% to 70% were seen once. The template was RNA from unsorted bulk tissue. The sequencing sample was made of lung tumor tissue. The receptors were sampled from a man in his fifties or sixties with small cell lung cancer.

A few counts support this clonotype. The chain joins TRBV4-1 to TRBJ1-4, with D unclear. Deletions cut 1 base from V and 8 bases from J, with 14 bases between. Germline CDR1 MGHRA, CDR2 YSYEKL. The CDR3 has 15 residues. The CDR3: CASSQGPGEEEKLFF. The CDR3 bases are TGCGCCAGCAGCCAAGGTCCAGGCGAGGAAGAAAAACTGTTTTTT.

As concerns this clonotype: Mismatch with germline at one junction end may stem from a read error. This sequence joins TRBV24-1 and TRBJ2-5; no firm D call. The length of the CDR3 is 16 residues. In germline, CDR1 is KGHDR, CDR2 SFDVKD. CDR3: CSTNDMSQASQETQYF. CDR3 bases: TGTTCCACCAATGATATGTCTCAAGCGAGTCAAGAGACCCAGTACTTC.

In this sample, this clonotype turned up a few times. At one end the junction does not follow the germline gene, possibly because of a read error. The V call is TRBV29-1, the J call TRBJ2-3, with D unresolved. Looked up from germline, CDR1 is SQVTM and CDR2 is ANQGSEA. The CDR3 has 15 residues. In DNA form, the CDR3 reads TGCAGCGTTGAAGATTTCGGACGGAGCACAGATACGGAGTATTTT. This codes for CSVEDFGRSTDTEYF.

Concerning this clonotype itself: The missing conserved phenylalanine or tryptophan at the end of this CDR3 makes a read error likely. The chain carries TRBV6-2 or TRBV6-3 and TRBJ2-3; D remains ambiguous. V was clipped by 7 bases and J by 5 bases, with 16 bases between them. The CDR3 loop spans 14 amino acids. Germline lookup yields CDR1 MNHEY and CDR2 SVGEGT. The CDR3 coding sequence is TGTGCCAGCAATATTGGACGGACGGAAGATACGCAGTATTCT. Amino acids: CASNIGRTEDTQYS.

A word on this clonotype: This may be a read error: a much more frequent sequence differs by one nucleotide. The chain recombines TRBV20-1 with TRBJ2-2, with a weak D call TRBD2 (6 bases). Germline lookup yields CDR1 DFQATT and CDR2 SNEGSKA (reference sequence). The CDR3 covers 14 residues. CDR3 DNA sequence: TGCAGTGCTAGACTAGGTGCGAACACCGGGGGGCTGTTTTTT. Translation gives CSARLGANTGGLFF.

About this clonotype: At one of its ends the junction is not consistent with the germline gene, which may arise from a read error. The V and J genes are TRBV6-5 and TRBJ2-5; D not resolved. Germline V CDR1 and CDR2: MNHEY, SVGAGI. CDR3 length: 12 residues. CDR3 residues: CASRPHGGAQYF. The DNA of the CDR3 is TGTGCCAGCAGACCCCATGGTGGTGCCCAGTACTTT.

About this clonotype: The junction departs from germline at one end; a sequencing error may be responsible. The chain links TRBV11-3 to TRBJ1-1, with D uncertain. There are 13 residues in the CDR3. CDR1 is SGHNT and CDR2 is YENEEA in the germline V gene. The CDR3 is CANSLAENIEAFF. The CDR3 DNA reads as TGTGCCAACAGCTTAGCAGAGAACATTGAAGCTTTCTTT. Full variable domain (remainder filled in from reference TRBV11-3 and TRBJ1-1): EAGVVQSPRYKIIEKKQPVAFWCNPISGHNTLYWYLQNLGQGPELLIRYENEEAVDDSQLPKDRFSAERLKGVDSTLKIQPAELGDSAVYLCANSLAENIEAFFGQGTRLTVV.

On this clonotype itself: A much larger clonotype is one base distant, so this may be a read error. This chain links TRBV4-1 with TRBJ1-6, with 11 bases that match TRBD1. The CDR3 is 16 amino acids. The germline V gene encodes CDR1 MGHRA and CDR2 YSYEKL. The CDR3 nucleotides read TGCGCCTGCAGCCGGGATCCGGGACAGGGGGATTCACCCCTCCACTTT. Translation: CACSRDPGQGDSPLHF.

There are many counts of this clonotype. J is TRBJ2-3 and V is TRBV11-1; 7 nucleotides match TRBD1. Germline CDR1 is SGHAT and CDR2 is FQDESV (reference sequence). V dropped 4 bases and J dropped 0; count of bases not matched to a gene: 7. The CDR3 totals 16 residues. CDR3 sequence reads: CASSSTGIGSTDTQYF. In DNA, the CDR3 is TGTGCCAGCAGCTCGACAGGGATAGGAAGCACAGATACGCAGTATTTT.

Comment on this clonotype: A junction end diverges from the germline sequence, so it may reflect a read error. The V and J genes are TRBV7-8 and TRBJ2-7; D tentatively fits TRBD1 or TRBD2 (6 bases each). CDR1 is SGHVS and CDR2 is FQNEAQ in the germline V gene. The CDR3 covers 14 residues. Written as DNA, the CDR3 is TGTGCCAGCCGAGTCGGGGGCACCTCCTACAAGCAGTACTTC. It encodes CASRVGGTSYKQYF.

With regard to this clonotype: The CDR3 does not close with the conserved phenylalanine or tryptophan, likely indicating a read error. The V and J genes are TRBV11-3 and TRBJ1-1; the D gene is possibly TRBD1 (5 bases). This CDR3 spans 14 amino acids. Trimming pared 9 bases from V and 0 bases from J, leaving 14 bases between. The germline V gene has CDR1 SGHNT and CDR2 YENEEA. For the CDR3, the DNA is TGTGCCAGTAGCCTGCGGGGGATGAACACTGAAGCTTTCATT. It codes for CASSLRGMNTEAFI.

CDR3 nucleotide sequence: TGCAGTGTGGGACTAGCGAGAGTTTCGTCCAATGAGCAGTTCTTC. It encodes CSVGLARVSSNEQFF. The chain employs TRBV29-1 and TRBJ2-1; 10 bases line up with TRBD2. Germline CDR1 and CDR2: SQVTM and ANQGSEA. The CDR3 spans 15 residues.

Note on this clonotype: An end of the junction differs from the germline gene, which may be a read error. The chain joins TRBV11-2 to TRBJ1-1; D not resolved. The CDR3 totals 17 residues. The V gene's germline CDR1 is SGHAT and CDR2 FQNNGV. The CDR3 reads CTSSSKQRPRINTEAFF. The CDR3 bases are TGTACCAGCAGCTCAAAGCAGAGGCCAAGGATAAACACTGAGGCTTTCTTT.

The rearrangement joins TRBV5-4 to TRBJ1-2, with D possibly being TRBD1 (6 bases). The germline gives CDR1 SGHNT, CDR2 YYREEE (reference sequence). The V end was cut by 0 bases, the J end by 5 bases, with 14 bases between. CDR3 length: 15 amino acids. CDR3 in amino acids: CASSLEGEPTYGYTF. The CDR3, as DNA: TGTGCCAGCAGCTTGGAGGGGGAGCCTACTTATGGCTACACCTTC.

As for this clonotype: At one end, the junction sequence differs from germline, possibly due to a read error. The genes are TRBV12-3 or TRBV12-4 and TRBJ2-1, with 9 bases matching TRBD2. The CDR3 is made up of 12 amino acids. CDR3 nucleotide sequence: TGTGCCAGCGGTTTGAGCGGGAGGTCCCAGTTCTTC. Its protein is CASGLSGRSQFF.

This clonotype was counted ten times or more. The chain uses TRBV5-6 and TRBJ1-1; D unresolved. This CDR3 is 13 amino acids long. The germline gives CDR1 SGHDT, CDR2 YYEEEE. The ends were cut back, 5 bases at V and 5 bases at J, with 13 bases in the middle. CDR3 residues: CASSLGRGTEAFF. The DNA for the CDR3 is TGTGCCAGCAGTTTAGGTCGAGGAACTGAAGCTTTCTTT.

Note on this clonotype: Since the CDR3 does not end with the conserved phenylalanine or tryptophan, this likely comes from a read error. This rearrangement joins TRBV12-3 or TRBV12-4 to TRBJ2-2; either TRBD1 or TRBD2 may fit D (5 bases each). CDR3 length equals 13 residues. Deletions cut 9 bases from V and 1 base from J, with 9 bases between. The CDR3 DNA sequence: TGTGCCAGGGGGGTCTGGAACACCGGGGAGCTGTTTTCT. It codes for CARGVWNTGELFS.

J is TRBJ2-5 and V is TRBV20-1, with a tentative D call TRBD2 (6 bases). The CDR3 length is 13 residues. V gave up 1 base and J gave up 5 bases, with 11 bases separating them. CDR1 is DFQATT, CDR2 SNEGSKA, per germline (reference sequence). The CDR3 loop is CSARGLARETQYF. DNA of the CDR3: TGCAGTGCTAGAGGGCTAGCGCGGGAGACCCAGTACTTC.

This clonotype was recorded only once. This could be a read error, since a much larger clone is one nucleotide away. The chain links TRBV29-1 to TRBJ1-1, with TRBD1 identical over 11 bases. V dropped 5 bases and J dropped 7; count of bases not matched to a gene: 9. Germline CDR1 SQVTM, CDR2 ANQGSEA. This CDR3 comprises 14 residues. CDR3: CSVWDRGWDSEAFF. The CDR3 DNA follows: TGCAGCGTTTGGGACAGGGGGTGGGACAGTGAAGCTTTCTTT.

This clonotype was detected only a few times. With a much larger clone just one base away, this may be a read error. The chain couples TRBV6-1 to TRBJ2-1, with a possible D match to TRBD1 (6 bases). Germline CDR1 reads MNHNS; CDR2 reads SASEGT. V dropped 7 bases and J dropped 5 bases, with 12 bases sitting between them. The CDR3 runs to 13 residues. CDR3 coding DNA: TGTGCCAGCACGAAGTGGGGGCACAATGAGCAGTTCTTC. Protein product: CASTKWGHNEQFF.

To note about this clonotype: The germline gene is not matched at one end of the junction; a read error may be the cause. The chain uses TRBV20-1 and TRBJ1-1, with D perhaps matching TRBD1 (5 bases). Germline values: CDR1 DFQATT, CDR2 SNEGSKA (reference sequence). The CDR3 is 15 amino acids. This CDR3 reads CSAGGSGTAPTEAFF. For the CDR3, the DNA is TGCAGTGCCGGGGGATCCGGGACCGCGCCTACCGAAGCTTTTTTT.

A word on this clonotype: Because the CDR3 is missing its conserved closing phenylalanine or tryptophan, this is likely a read error. The rearrangement links TRBV11-2 to TRBJ2-1; TRBD2 matches 12 bases. After removal of 6 bases from V and 8 bases from J, the junction contained 8 bases not matched to a gene. CDR3 length equals 15 residues. Germline CDR1 is SGHAT and CDR2 is FQNNGV. CDR3 sequence (DNA): TGTGCCAGCAGATCCCCTAGCGGGAGGGGGTATGAGCAGTTCTTA. This gives the protein CASRSPSGRGYEQFL.

This chain connects TRBV19 to TRBJ1-4; D uncertain. With 5 bases removed from V and 8 bases from J, the gap between germline ends came to 18 bases. CDR3 size: 15 residues. CDR1 and CDR2 (germline): LNHDA, SQIVND (reference sequence). In DNA form, the CDR3 reads TGTGCCAGTAGTCCTCTGCATACGGTACGGGAAAAACTGTTTTTT. It yields the protein CASSPLHTVREKLFF.